This is a list of T cell receptor beta chains from one sample in a study of blood T cell repertoires in COVID-19. Some clones are missing from TCRdb's copy, which holds only in-frame ones; the method was immunoSEQ multiplex PCR. The sample consists of 250,000 or so clones, around 80% of them appearing once. Sequencing used peripheral blood. The receptors were sampled from a man between 60 and 75 years old with acute or convalescent COVID-19. Both conserved end residues are part of each CDR3. A D gene is named only where the DNA matches it firmly. Clone size is not always given. Where it is, it says once, few, many or a class for expanded clones.

.	.	TRBV6-4	14	TRBJ2-5	CASSMLGAQETQYF	TGTGCCAGCAGTATGTTAGGGGCGCAGGAGACCCAGTACTTC
TRBD1	.	TRBV5-8	15	TRBJ2-7	CASSLAGQGYYEQYF	TGTGCCAGCAGCTTAGCGGGACAGGGCTACTACGAGCAGTACTTC
TRBD2	few	TRBV28	18	TRBJ2-5	CASSSPPTTSGSRETQYF	TGTGCCAGCAGTTCCCCTCCCACGACTAGCGGGAGTCGAGAGACCCAGTACTTC
.	.	TRBV3-1/TRBV3-2	14	TRBJ2-7	CASSQGIRSYEQYF	TGTGCCAGCAGCCAAGGTATCAGATCCTACGAGCAGTACTTC
TRBD2	once	TRBV20-1	13	TRBJ2-3	CSASDPGGTTQYF	TGCAGTGCTAGTGACCCCGGGGGGACGACGCAGTATTTT
TRBD2	.	TRBV7-7	16	TRBJ2-5	CASSLIGAGGRKTQYF	TGTGCTAGCAGCTTGATAGGAGCGGGAGGGAGGAAGACCCAGTACTTC
TRBD2	.	TRBV10-3	14	TRBJ2-3	CAIAAGVGTDTQYF	TGTGCCATCGCGGCGGGAGTGGGCACAGATACGCAGTATTTT
.	.	TRBV6-6	13	TRBJ2-7	CASRLPGEYEQYF	TGTGCCAGCAGATTACCGGGGGAGTACGAGCAGTACTTC
TRBD2	.	TRBV12-5	17	TRBJ2-3	CASGLASGGARTDTQYF	TGTGCTAGTGGTTTGGCTAGCGGGGGGGCCAGGACAGATACGCAGTATTTT
.	.	TRBV29-1	12	TRBJ1-4	CSVEGGDEKLFF	TGCAGCGTTGAAGGGGGGGATGAAAAACTGTTTTTT
.	.	TRBV5-4	14	TRBJ1-4	CASSPSVGNEKLFF	TGTGCCAGCAGCCCCTCAGTGGGCAATGAAAAACTGTTTTTT
TRBD2	.	TRBV4-3	14	TRBJ2-7	CASSQFSGSYEQYF	TGCGCCAGCAGCCAATTTAGCGGGAGCTACGAGCAGTACTTC
.	.	TRBV6-6	14	TRBJ1-1	CASSSTDTNTEAFF	TGTGCCAGCAGTTCTACGGACACCAACACTGAAGCTTTCTTT
TRBD1	.	TRBV28	14	TRBJ1-5	CASSLTGGLQPQHF	TGTGCCAGCAGCCTGACAGGGGGCTTGCAGCCCCAGCATTTT
TRBD1	.	TRBV6-6	13	TRBJ2-5	CASRTGGHETQYF	TGTGCCAGCAGGACAGGGGGCCACGAGACCCAGTACTTC
.	.	TRBV7-8	18	TRBJ1-6	CASSSHHQERGYNSPLHF	TGTGCCAGCAGCTCCCACCATCAGGAAAGGGGTTATAATTCACCCCTCCACTTT
TRBD1	.	TRBV6-4	15	TRBJ2-3	CASSEQGQGKDTQYF	TGTGCCAGCAGTGAGCAAGGACAGGGCAAAGATACGCAGTATTTT
TRBD1	.	TRBV4-1	16	TRBJ2-7	CASSQDWGQSSYEQYF	TGCGCCAGCAGCCAAGATTGGGGACAGTCTTCCTACGAGCAGTACTTC
TRBD1	.	TRBV5-1	13	TRBJ2-7	CASSFWGQLEQYF	TGCGCCAGCAGCTTTTGGGGACAGCTCGAGCAGTACTTC
.	.	TRBV4-2	13	TRBJ1-5	CASSQDRDQPQHF	TGTGCCAGCAGCCAAGACAGGGATCAGCCCCAGCATTTT
.	.	TRBV7-9	16	TRBJ1-4	CASSSNRVGLDEKLFF	TGTGCCAGCAGCTCCAACAGGGTAGGCCTAGATGAAAAACTGTTTTTT
.	.	TRBV18	15	TRBJ1-5	CASSPVREPNQPQHF	TGTGCCAGCTCACCGGTTAGAGAACCCAATCAGCCCCAGCATTTT
TRBD2	.	TRBV5-8	16	TRBJ2-3	CASRGRSGGALDTQYF	TGTGCCAGCAGAGGTCGAAGCGGGGGGGCCCTAGATACGCAGTATTTT
.	.	TRBV11-1	14	TRBJ1-1	CASSFRREVTEAFF	TGTGCCAGCAGCTTTCGCAGGGAGGTCACTGAAGCTTTCTTT
TRBD1	.	TRBV9	14	TRBJ2-5	CASSVEDRSGTQYF	TGTGCCAGCAGCGTAGAGGACAGGTCTGGGACCCAGTACTTC
.	once	TRBV2	12	TRBJ2-7	CASSAEAYEQYF	TGTGCCAGCAGTGCGGAGGCCTACGAGCAGTACTTC
.	.	TRBV18	15	TRBJ1-1	CASSPNQGGGTEAFF	TGTGCCAGCTCACCTAATCAGGGAGGAGGCACTGAAGCTTTCTTT
.	.	TRBV2	16	TRBJ1-4	CASSEAERRLNEKLFF	TGTGCCAGCAGTGAAGCGGAGAGGAGGCTTAATGAAAAACTGTTTTTT
TRBD1	.	TRBV27	13	TRBJ1-2	CASSHGQGWGYTF	TGTGCCAGCAGTCACGGACAGGGCTGGGGCTACACCTTC
TRBD2	.	TRBV9	15	TRBJ2-1	CASSVVAGGPNEQFF	TGTGCCAGCAGCGTAGTTGCGGGGGGCCCCAATGAGCAGTTCTTC
TRBD2	.	TRBV28	17	TRBJ2-1	CASSFFFGTTPDNEQFF	TGTGCCAGCAGTTTTTTCTTCGGGACTACCCCCGACAATGAGCAGTTCTTC
TRBD2	.	TRBV7-8	16	TRBJ2-7	CASSSGTSGRVHEQYF	TGTGCCAGCAGCTCGGGGACTAGCGGGAGGGTTCACGAGCAGTACTTC
TRBD2	.	TRBV11-3	16	TRBJ2-1	CASSFGGTSGNNEQFF	TGTGCCAGCAGCTTTGGCGGGACTAGCGGGAACAATGAGCAGTTCTTC
TRBD1	.	TRBV11-2	14	TRBJ2-7	CASSLDRVTYEQYF	TGTGCCAGCAGCTTGGACAGGGTCACCTACGAGCAGTACTTC
TRBD1	.	TRBV15	14	TRBJ2-7	CATRGRDSSYEQYF	TGTGCCACCAGGGGCCGGGACAGCTCCTACGAGCAGTACTTC
.	once	TRBV28	16	TRBJ2-1	CASSLYREGSYNEQFF	TGTGCCAGCAGTTTGTACAGGGAGGGCTCCTACAATGAGCAGTTCTTC
TRBD1	.	TRBV29-1	15	TRBJ1-3	CSVEDWGQAGNTIYF	TGCAGCGTTGAAGATTGGGGACAGGCCGGAAACACCATATATTTT
.	.	TRBV29-1	12	TRBJ2-5	CSVRTTGETQYF	TGCAGCGTACGGACGACAGGCGAGACCCAGTACTTC
.	.	TRBV5-1	15	TRBJ2-1	CASSLPRQGQDEQFF	TGCGCCAGCAGCTTACCTCGTCAGGGTCAAGATGAGCAGTTCTTC
TRBD2	.	TRBV9	16	TRBJ2-5	CASSSGGDLYQETQYF	TGTGCCAGCAGCTCTGGGGGGGATTTGTACCAAGAGACCCAGTACTTC
TRBD1	.	TRBV3-1/TRBV3-2	15	TRBJ2-5	CASSQVQGVGETQYF	TGTGCCAGCAGCCAAGTACAGGGGGTTGGGGAGACCCAGTACTTC
TRBD1	.	TRBV3-1/TRBV3-2	15	TRBJ2-2	CASGRTGINTGELFF	TGTGCCAGCGGCCGGACAGGGATCAACACCGGGGAGCTGTTTTTT
.	.	TRBV10-1	12	TRBJ2-5	CASSNSKETQYF	TGCGCCAGCAGTAACAGTAAAGAGACCCAGTACTTC
TRBD2	.	TRBV28	18	TRBJ2-3	CASSPRKGRGSLLAAQYF	TGTGCCAGCAGTCCCCGGAAAGGGAGAGGTAGCTTGCTAGCGGCCCAGTATTTT
.	.	TRBV15	15	TRBJ1-2	CATSRDAQDFYGYTF	TGTGCCACCAGCAGAGATGCACAGGATTTCTATGGCTACACCTTC
.	.	TRBV30	11	TRBJ2-3	CAWSAGNTQYF	TGTGCCTGGAGTGCGGGAAATACGCAGTATTTT
TRBD1	.	TRBV27	13	TRBJ1-3	CASSLRQGNTIYF	TGTGCCAGCAGTTTGCGACAGGGGAACACCATATATTTT
.	.	TRBV7-9	10	TRBJ2-1	CATGGFEQFF	TGTGCCACCGGGGGATTTGAGCAGTTCTTC
.	.	TRBV28	14	TRBJ1-5	CASSLVGATQPQHF	TGTGCCAGCAGTTTGGTGGGGGCAACTCAGCCCCAGCATTTT
.	.	TRBV4-2	16	TRBJ2-1	CASSQGFGGSYNEQFF	TGTGCCAGCAGCCAAGGGTTCGGGGGATCCTACAATGAGCAGTTCTTC
.	.	TRBV13	15	TRBJ2-6	CASSLGYGGANVLTF	TGTGCCAGCAGCTTAGGGTACGGTGGGGCCAACGTCCTGACTTTC
.	once	TRBV7-2	13	TRBJ1-2	CASSTTGTYGYTF	TGTGCCAGCAGCACAACCGGGACTTATGGCTACACCTTC
TRBD1	.	TRBV19	14	TRBJ2-7	CASKYGQGSYEQYF	TGTGCCAGTAAATATGGACAGGGTTCCTACGAGCAGTACTTC
TRBD1	.	TRBV18	15	TRBJ2-7	CASSPYRGGQGEQYF	TGTGCCAGCTCACCATACCGGGGCGGACAGGGCGAGCAGTACTTC
.	.	TRBV29-1	13	TRBJ2-1	CSVGQGSYNEQFF	TGCAGCGTTGGGCAGGGTTCGTACAATGAGCAGTTCTTC
.	.	TRBV5-4	15	TRBJ1-4	CASSSSGAGNEKLFF	TGTGCCAGCAGCTCTAGTGGGGCCGGGAATGAAAAACTGTTTTTT
TRBD2	.	TRBV7-2	14	TRBJ2-7	CASSFWREGYEQYF	TGTGCCAGCAGCTTTTGGCGGGAGGGCTACGAGCAGTACTTC
TRBD2	few	TRBV18	15	TRBJ2-5	CASSPPAGGPETQYF	TGTGCCAGCTCACCACCGGCGGGAGGGCCGGAGACCCAGTACTTC
.	.	TRBV9	14	TRBJ2-1	CASRPGRDNNEQFF	TGTGCCAGCAGGCCCGGCCGGGACAACAATGAGCAGTTCTTC